A selection of T cell receptor beta chains follows, all from one sample in a study of blood T cell repertoires in COVID-19. TCRdb keeps only in-frame clones here, not all; method: immunoSEQ multiplex PCR. The sample carries 20,000 to 30,000 clones, approximately 78% recorded once. The sample taken for sequencing was peripheral blood. The source of these receptors is a human donor in a cohort sampled during active COVID-19. The CDR3 runs from the conserved cysteine through the conserved F or W. The D gene is left open where the match is weak. Not all rows give a size; the values are once, few, many and, for expanded clones, a class.

cdr3_nt | cdr3_aa | j_call | clone_size | v_call | d_call
TGTGCCAGCAGCTCCCCAGCACGGAGCCAAGAGACCCAGTACTTC | CASSSPARSQETQYF | TRBJ2-5 | - | TRBV7-2 | -
TGTGCCATCAGTGAGTCGACTAGCACAGATACGCAGTATTTT | CAISESTSTDTQYF | TRBJ2-3 | - | TRBV10-3 | -
TGTGCCAGCAGCGCCGGACAGAAGACAGATACGCAGTATTTT | CASSAGQKTDTQYF | TRBJ2-3 | - | TRBV9 | -
TGTGCCAGCAGCCAAGATAGTGGGAGGGGGGGCAATGAGCAGTTCTTC | CASSQDSGRGGNEQFF | TRBJ2-1 | - | TRBV4-2 | -
TGTGCCACCAGTGATCCAAATACAGGGTACAATGAGCAGTTCTTC | CATSDPNTGYNEQFF | TRBJ2-1 | - | TRBV24-1 | -
TGTGCCAGCAGCTTAGCGGGAGACTTGAATGAGCAGTTCTTC | CASSLAGDLNEQFF | TRBJ2-1 | - | TRBV7-3 | TRBD2
TGTGCCAGCAGCCGACCGGGCTCGTTGGGCGGGGATACGCAGTATTTT | CASSRPGSLGGDTQYF | TRBJ2-3 | - | TRBV7-9 | -
TGTGCCAGCAGTGACCAAGGGGGATCTCAATACAATGAGCAGTTCTTC | CASSDQGGSQYNEQFF | TRBJ2-1 | - | TRBV6-4 | -
TGTGCCTGGAGTAAGGGGATTACCTACGAGCAGTACTTC | CAWSKGITYEQYF | TRBJ2-7 | - | TRBV30 | -
TGTGCCAGCAGCCCGATAGCGGGGGGGCCCTTAGGGACCCAGTACTTC | CASSPIAGGPLGTQYF | TRBJ2-5 | - | TRBV7-3 | TRBD2
TGTGCCAGCAGCTTCGGTTTAGCGGGAAATCGCGGGCAGTACTTC | CASSFGLAGNRGQYF | TRBJ2-7 | - | TRBV5-6 | TRBD2
TGTGCCAGCAAGCGGGAAACCTCTGGAAACACCATATATTTT | CASKRETSGNTIYF | TRBJ1-3 | - | TRBV2 | -
TGTGCCACCAGTGACCGGAGACTAGCGGGAGGGGGAGAGCAGTACTTC | CATSDRRLAGGGEQYF | TRBJ2-7 | - | TRBV24-1 | TRBD2
TGTGCCAGCAGCGGACTAGCGGGGGGGCTCTCGTACAATGAGCAGTTCTTC | CASSGLAGGLSYNEQFF | TRBJ2-1 | - | TRBV9 | TRBD2
TGTGCCAGCAGTAGCCTTAGCGGAGGGTTGAACACCGGGGAGCTGTTTTTT | CASSSLSGGLNTGELFF | TRBJ2-2 | - | TRBV6-2/TRBV6-3 | -
TGTGCCGTCTGGGGGGGGACCACTGAAGCTTTCTTT | CAVWGGTTEAFF | TRBJ1-1 | - | TRBV6-1 | -
TGTGCCAGCAGTCCGCCCGACAACTCTGGAAACACCATATATTTT | CASSPPDNSGNTIYF | TRBJ1-3 | - | TRBV6-6 | -
TGTGCCAGCACCTTCACACGGGGGGGGTATAATTCACCCCTCCACTTT | CASTFTRGGYNSPLHF | TRBJ1-6 | - | TRBV5-6 | -
TGTGCCAGCAGCTTAGCGTGGACAGGGTATGGCTACACCTTC | CASSLAWTGYGYTF | TRBJ1-2 | - | TRBV7-2 | TRBD1
TGTGCCAGCAGCTCGGTCTCGCGGGGGGGAAATGAGCAGTTCTTC | CASSSVSRGGNEQFF | TRBJ2-1 | - | TRBV7-2 | TRBD2
TGTGCCAGCAGCTTAGACCGGTGGGAGCAGTACTTC | CASSLDRWEQYF | TRBJ2-7 | - | TRBV11-3 | -
TGTGCCAGCAGCTTGGGAGAGGATACGCAGTATTTT | CASSLGEDTQYF | TRBJ2-3 | - | TRBV5-4 | -
TGTGCCAGTAGTACCCCGACAGGAAACTATGGCTACACCTTC | CASSTPTGNYGYTF | TRBJ1-2 | once | TRBV19 | -
TGTGCCACCACTAGAACCCCAGGGAGGGAGCAGTTCTTC | CATTRTPGREQFF | TRBJ2-1 | few | TRBV24-1 | -
TGTGCCAGCGCCCCCCGAGGGACATACCCTGGGGAAAAACTGTTTTTT | CASAPRGTYPGEKLFF | TRBJ1-4 | - | TRBV27 | -
TGTGCCACCACCCTCAGGGTTCTGGAGACCCAGTACTTC | CATTLRVLETQYF | TRBJ2-5 | - | TRBV24-1 | -
TGTGCCAGCAGCTTGGGGGGCGGACAGGGCACCTACGAGCAGTACTTC | CASSLGGGQGTYEQYF | TRBJ2-7 | - | TRBV5-5 | TRBD1
TGCAGCGTTTTGGACAGGGAGGGCCAGCCCCAGCATTTT | CSVLDREGQPQHF | TRBJ1-5 | medium-sized | TRBV29-1 | TRBD1
TGTGCCAGCAGCTTGGCGGGGATAGATACGCAGTATTTT | CASSLAGIDTQYF | TRBJ2-3 | - | TRBV5-8 | -
TGTGCCAGCAGTGCAAGCCTCTACGAGCAGTACTTC | CASSASLYEQYF | TRBJ2-7 | - | TRBV12-3/TRBV12-4 | -
TGTGCCATCAGTGAGTCTTGGAGCTACACAGATACGCAGTATTTT | CAISESWSYTDTQYF | TRBJ2-3 | - | TRBV10-3 | -
TGTGCCAGTAGTCCCCCCGATGGGGGCGCAACTAATGAAAAACTGTTTTTT | CASSPPDGGATNEKLFF | TRBJ1-4 | - | TRBV19 | -
TGTGCCTGGACGAGAGCGGGCCAAGAGCAGTTCTTC | CAWTRAGQEQFF | TRBJ2-1 | - | TRBV30 | -
TGTGCCAGAAGCTGGAGGTTTTGGCGGACGGAGAGAGAGACCCAGTACTTC | CARSWRFWRTERETQYF | TRBJ2-5 | - | TRBV5-3 | -
TGTGCCAGCAGCTTGCGGGAGGGCCTCAACAATGAGCAGTTCTTC | CASSLREGLNNEQFF | TRBJ2-1 | - | TRBV7-8 | TRBD2
TGTGCCAGTACCATTCAGGTTCGTTCGAACTATGGCTACACCTTC | CASTIQVRSNYGYTF | TRBJ1-2 | - | TRBV19 | -
TGTGCCAGCAGCCCACAGGTCCACACAGATACGCAGTATTTT | CASSPQVHTDTQYF | TRBJ2-3 | - | TRBV7-9 | -
TGTGCCAGCAGCTTACAACGGGGGAGCACAGATACGCAGTATTTT | CASSLQRGSTDTQYF | TRBJ2-3 | - | TRBV7-9 | -
TGCAGCGTTGGGGGGGGCACCGGGGAGCTGTTTTTT | CSVGGGTGELFF | TRBJ2-2 | - | TRBV29-1 | TRBD2
TGTGCCAGCAGACCCAGCGGCATCCAACGCAAACAGCAGTTCTTC | CASRPSGIQRKQQFF | TRBJ2-1 | - | TRBV7-2 | -
TGTGCCAGCAGCCCCGGACAAGCCGGAAACACCATATATTTT | CASSPGQAGNTIYF | TRBJ1-3 | - | TRBV11-2 | -
TGTGCCAGCAGTTCACCTGGACAGGGGGGCTATGGCTACACCTTC | CASSSPGQGGYGYTF | TRBJ1-2 | - | TRBV28 | TRBD1
TGTGCCAGTAGGGACACGTCGGGCAAAAACATTCAGTACTTC | CASRDTSGKNIQYF | TRBJ2-4 | - | TRBV19 | -
TGTGCCTGGCACGGGACAGCCGACTCCGAGCAGTACTTC | CAWHGTADSEQYF | TRBJ2-7 | - | TRBV30 | TRBD1
TGTGCCAGCAGATCCTCGGGGACTAGCGGGAGCTATGAGCAGTTCTTC | CASRSSGTSGSYEQFF | TRBJ2-1 | - | TRBV11-1 | TRBD2
TGTGCCACCAGGGGAGAGGGGACTTATACCTACACCGGGGAGCTGTTTTTT | CATRGEGTYTYTGELFF | TRBJ2-2 | - | TRBV24-1 | -